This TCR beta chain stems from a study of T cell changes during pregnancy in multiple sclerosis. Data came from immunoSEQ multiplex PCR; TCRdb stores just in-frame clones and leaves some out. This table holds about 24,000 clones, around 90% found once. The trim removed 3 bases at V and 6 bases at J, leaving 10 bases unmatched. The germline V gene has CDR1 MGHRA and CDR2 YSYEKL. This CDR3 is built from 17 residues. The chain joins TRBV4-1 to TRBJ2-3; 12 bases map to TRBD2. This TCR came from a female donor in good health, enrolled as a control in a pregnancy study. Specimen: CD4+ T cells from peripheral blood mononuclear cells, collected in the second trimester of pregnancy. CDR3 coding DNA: TGCGCCAGCAGCCAGCCGTTCCTAGCGGGGGGGAGGGATACGCAGTATTTT. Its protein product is CASSQPFLAGGRDTQYF.